This entry features one TCR beta chain sequence. Its antigen is unknown. The data stem from a study of cytomegalovirus exposure and HLA in healthy donors. General study results and limits: It was shown in a later analysis that HLA-associated TCR beta chains were more clonally expanded than other, equally common chains.

Primers: 60 Vbeta forward and 13 Jbeta reverse. TCRdb keeps only in-frame clones here, not all; method: immunoSEQ multiplex PCR. This sample yields about 160,000 clones, of which around nine tenths are seen a single time; around 0.85% belongs to the top ten. The germline V gene has CDR1 SGHNT and CDR2 YYREEE (reference sequence). The V end lost 0 bases, the J end lost 3 bases, and 16 bases lay between the germline ends. The CDR3 covers 16 residues. The source material was PBMCs. The sequence derives from a woman younger than 45 in good health and CMV-seronegative. This chain joins TRBV5-4 and TRBJ2-7; tentative D call: TRBD1 (6 bases). CDR3 nucleotides: TGTGCCAGCAGCTTGGGGGGACAAATTAGTGGCTACGAGCAGTACTTC. It specifies CASSLGGQISGYEQYF.